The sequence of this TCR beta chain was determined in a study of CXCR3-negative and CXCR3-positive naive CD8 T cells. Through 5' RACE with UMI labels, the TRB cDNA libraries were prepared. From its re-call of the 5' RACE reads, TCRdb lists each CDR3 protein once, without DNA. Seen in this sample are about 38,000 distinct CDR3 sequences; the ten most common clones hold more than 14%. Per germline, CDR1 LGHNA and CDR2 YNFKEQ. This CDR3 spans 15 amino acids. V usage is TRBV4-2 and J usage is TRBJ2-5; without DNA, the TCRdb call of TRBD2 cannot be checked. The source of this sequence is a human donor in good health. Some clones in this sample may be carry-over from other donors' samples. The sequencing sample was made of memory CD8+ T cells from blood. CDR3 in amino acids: CASSQERGGQETQYF.